The next 20 T cell receptor beta chains were all read from a single sample in a study of blood T cell repertoires in COVID-19 (TCRdb year 2020). Receptors were amplified or captured by the immunoSEQ multiplex PCR assay. Imported from immuneACCESS, the table was reduced by TCRdb to in-frame sequences with V and J called. These copies leave out some clones; in studies compared against another copy, an unresolved V gene accounts for under half, and the cause of the remainder is not known. Here the sample has 150,000 to 200,000 clones; more than 90% occur a single time. Nearly 0.55% of the sample is in the top ten clones. Sequencing used peripheral blood. These receptor sequences come from a man between 50 and 59 years old with acute or convalescent COVID-19.

This chain links TRBV7-9 with TRBJ2-7; the match to TRBD1 covers 8 bases. The trim removed 3 bases at V and 3 bases at J, leaving 7 bases unmatched. The length of the CDR3 is 15 residues. Germline CDR1 and CDR2: SEHNR and FQNEAQ (reference sequence). The chain's CDR3 is CASSFRTGTLYEQYF. The CDR3 nucleotides are TGTGCCAGCAGCTTCCGGACAGGGACTCTCTACGAGCAGTACTTC.

The V gene is TRBV6-6, the J gene TRBJ1-1, with 8 bases lining up with TRBD1. From germline, CDR1 is MNHNY and CDR2 SVGAGI (reference sequence). This CDR3 contains 14 residues. Germline trimming cut 10 bases from V and 3 bases from J; bases unmatched to any gene: 10. The CDR3 coding sequence is TGTGCCACCCGACAGGGGATTCTTGACACTGAAGCTTTCTTT. Protein product: CATRQGILDTEAFF.

The V gene is TRBV12-3 or TRBV12-4, the J gene TRBJ1-5; perhaps TRBD1 as D (5 bases). This CDR3 has 12 residues. With 3 bases removed from V and 8 bases from J, the gap between germline ends came to 8 bases. The CDR3 DNA reads as TGTGCCAGCAGTTTGGGGGGAGAGCCCCAGCATTTT. Encoded protein: CASSLGGEPQHF.

The rearrangement links TRBV10-3 to TRBJ2-5; D perhaps matches TRBD1 (8 bases). Deletions cut 10 bases from V and 3 bases from J, with 18 bases between. Per germline, CDR1 ENHRY and CDR2 SYGVKD. This CDR3 spans 14 amino acids. CDR3 residues: CATRTGGEKETQYF. The CDR3 coding sequence is TGTGCCACCCGAACAGGGGGGGAAAAAGAGACCCAGTACTTC.

The gene calls are TRBV25-1 and TRBJ2-1, with 8 bases fitting TRBD2. V was pared by 6 bases and J by 8 bases, with 6 bases of the junction left unmatched. Germline V lookup: CDR1 MGHDK, CDR2 SYGVNS. This CDR3 is built from 13 residues. The CDR3: CASRGSGSHEQFF. The CDR3 bases are TGTGCCAGCAGGGGGAGCGGGAGCCATGAGCAGTTCTTC.

The rearrangement links TRBV2 to TRBJ2-2; maybe TRBD2 (5 bases). Per the germline V gene, CDR1 is SNHLY and CDR2 is FYNNEI. The V and J ends lost 10 bases and 0 bases respectively, with 18 bases between them. CDR3 size: 16 residues. CDR3 region: CATSPKRQANTGELFF. The CDR3, as DNA: TGTGCCACATCCCCGAAGCGGCAAGCGAACACCGGGGAGCTGTTTTTT.

In this sample, this clone turned up once. The chain uses TRBV13 and TRBJ2-7; 13 nucleotides align to TRBD2. V dropped 0 bases and J dropped 7; count of bases not matched to a gene: 3. The CDR3 extends over 15 amino acids. The germline gives CDR1 PRHDT, CDR2 FYEKMQ (reference sequence). The CDR3 sequence: CASSLGGLAGPEQYV. The CDR3 DNA reads as TGTGCCAGCAGCTTAGGGGGACTAGCGGGGCCTGAGCAGTACGTC.

The chain uses TRBV14 and TRBJ1-1; D gene unclear. Looked up from germline, CDR1 is SGHDN and CDR2 is FVKESK. The CDR3 covers 15 residues. Trimming cost V 3 bases and J 7 bases, with 18 bases left between them. CDR3 residues: CASSHIGRGRGEAFF. In nucleotides, the CDR3 is TGTGCCAGCAGCCACATCGGACGGGGTCGTGGTGAAGCTTTCTTT.

The V and J genes are TRBV30 and TRBJ2-5; D gene uncertain. The CDR3 consists of 11 residues. With 0 bases removed from V and 12 bases from J, the gap between germline ends came to 11 bases. Germline V gene lookup returns CDR1 GTSNPN and CDR2 SVGIG (reference sequence). The CDR3 here is CAWSVIQVKYF. The CDR3 nucleotides read TGTGCCTGGAGTGTAATCCAGGTTAAGTACTTC.

This clone was found once. The junction shows a germline mismatch at one end, possibly a read error. CDR3 protein: CASSLGQHQETQYF. The DNA of the CDR3 is TGCGCCAGCAGTTTGGGACAGCACCAAGAGACCCAGTACTTC. The chain joins TRBV5-1 to TRBJ2-5, with TRBD1 matching over 7 bases. Germline CDR1 is SGHRS and CDR2 is YFSETQ. The CDR3 is 14 amino acids.

The chain combines TRBV3-1 (or the pseudogene TRBV3-2) with TRBJ2-3, with 15 nucleotides matching TRBD2. Losses at the gene ends were 2 bases for V and 5 bases for J; bases not matched to a gene: 5. The CDR3 has 17 amino acids. From germline, CDR1 is LGHDT and CDR2 YNNKEL (reference sequence). The CDR3 sequence: CASSQSWTSGRGDTQYF. The CDR3 DNA is TGTGCCAGCAGCCAATCCTGGACTAGCGGGAGGGGAGATACGCAGTATTTT.

The chain joins TRBV27 to TRBJ1-1, with 11 bases matching TRBD1. V lost 3 bases, J lost 6 bases, and 6 bases stayed unmatched. CDR3 length: 15 amino acids. Germline assignment: CDR1 MNHEY and CDR2 SMNVEV (reference sequence). The CDR3 DNA is TGTGCCAGCAGTTTCCGGGACAGGGGGTTTCCTGAAGCTTTCTTT. It codes for CASSFRDRGFPEAFF.

The rearrangement links TRBV24-1 to TRBJ2-3, with D possibly matching TRBD2 (6 bases). Germline CDR1 and CDR2: KGHDR and SFDVKD. V was pared by 4 bases and J by 2 bases, with 15 bases between. The CDR3 loop spans 16 amino acids. The CDR3 nucleotides read TGTGCCACCAGTGACCCAAGGGGCGGGGACACAGATACGCAGTATTTT. Protein: CATSDPRGGDTDTQYF.

The rearrangement uses TRBV6-5 and TRBJ2-5; D is uncertain. V gave up 8 bases and J gave up 5 bases, with 12 bases separating them. Germline V lookup: CDR1 MNHEY, CDR2 SVGAGI. The CDR3 has 12 amino acids. CDR3 DNA sequence: TGTGCCAGCTCCGAGCTGGAGGAGACCCAGTACTTC. Translation gives CASSELEETQYF.

The chain couples TRBV20-1 to TRBJ2-7, with D maybe TRBD2 (5 bases). This CDR3 spans 11 amino acids. Germline lookup yields CDR1 DFQATT and CDR2 SNEGSKA (reference sequence). The V gene lost 7 bases and the J gene lost 3 bases, with 10 bases spanning the gap. CDR3 in amino acids: CSGSGDYEQYF. In DNA, the CDR3 is TGCAGTGGCAGCGGAGACTACGAGCAGTACTTC.

V is TRBV5-1 and J is TRBJ2-5; D is unclear. The CDR3 is made up of 12 amino acids. The germline V and J ends were trimmed by 1 base and 4 bases, with 5 bases remaining between them. Germline assignment: CDR1 SGHRS and CDR2 YFSETQ. The CDR3 protein is CASSLNRETQYF. For the CDR3, the DNA is TGCGCCAGCAGCTTGAACAGAGAGACCCAGTACTTC.

This clone occurred a few times. The V call is TRBV19, the J call TRBJ1-2; D perhaps matches TRBD1 (5 bases). CDR1 and CDR2 (germline): LNHDA, SQIVND (reference sequence). Between the trimmed V and J ends, which lost 1 base and 0 bases, there was a span of 15 bases. The CDR3 spans 17 residues. The CDR3 region is CASSIGGGLPPNYGYTF. The DNA of the CDR3 is TGTGCCAGTAGTATAGGGGGCGGTCTCCCCCCTAACTATGGCTACACCTTC.

V usage is TRBV4-1 and J usage is TRBJ1-5; D perhaps matches TRBD1 (6 bases). Trimming cost V 0 bases and J 6 bases, with 12 bases left between them. Germline V gene sequence: CDR1 MGHRA, CDR2 YSYEKL. The CDR3 covers 15 residues. CDR3 protein: CASSQDRTAGQPQHF. Here the CDR3 DNA reads TGCGCCAGCAGCCAAGATAGGACAGCCGGTCAGCCCCAGCATTTT.

DNA for the CDR3: TGTGCCAGCTCACCGACAGGTGACTCTGGGGCCAACGTCCTGACTTTC. Translation: CASSPTGDSGANVLTF. The V gene is TRBV18, the J gene TRBJ2-6, with D possibly matching TRBD1 (6 bases). V was shortened by 3 bases and J by 0 bases, with 9 bases between the two germline ends. The V gene's germline CDR1 is KGHSH and CDR2 LQKENI. The CDR3 covers 16 residues.

The chain recombines TRBV15 with TRBJ1-4; D perhaps matches TRBD1 (6 bases). The CDR3 covers 15 residues. The germline V gene encodes CDR1 LNHNV and CDR2 YYDKDF (reference sequence). Trimming cost V 3 bases and J 7 bases, with 15 bases left between them. The DNA of the CDR3 is TGTGCCACCAGCAGCACCGGGACAAGTTCTGAAAAACTGTTTTTT. Residues: CATSSTGTSSEKLFF.